This T cell receptor (beta chain) was captured in a study of Graves' ophthalmopathy and Graves' hyperthyroidism (dated by TCRdb to the late 2010s). Broadly, across the study: Peripheral blood samples were taken at the time of initial diagnosis, before any treatment was given. In total, 120 to 150 blood samples were TCR-sequenced: some 40 ophthalmopathy, some 75 hyperthyroidism and about 17 hyperthyroidism-to-ophthalmopathy patients. TCR beta repertoire signatures were used to distinguish Graves' ophthalmopathy from Graves' hyperthyroidism and to predict progression to ophthalmopathy. An independent validation cohort comprised some 18 hyperthyroidism patients and some 16 patients who later progressed from hyperthyroidism to ophthalmopathy. To explore V-J signatures that separate ophthalmopathy from hyperthyroidism, a discovery set of about a hundred patients was enrolled, consisting of 40 to 45 with ophthalmopathy and roughly 57 with stable hyperthyroidism. In over 5 hyperthyroidism patients, the T-cell repertoire of thyroid tissue was compared with the T-cell repertoire of blood. After sampling, hyperthyroidism patients received methimazole starting at 30 mg daily, and ophthalmopathy patients received high-dose intravenous methylprednisolone. What the work shows at the level of the full study, not this receptor alone: In validation, the model predicted ophthalmopathy progression with 55% to 71% sensitivity and roughly 72% specificity; about a dozen predicted patients were CT-confirmed with GO in a median of about 6.2 months. No statistical method was used to predetermine the sample size, and group allocation was not hidden from the investigators. The 13-signature model separated ophthalmopathy from stable hyperthyroidism with 85% to 90% sensitivity and approximately 81% specificity in cross-validation, and 80%/75% in the test set. Most of the expanded thyroid clonotypes with a frequency above 0.001 were also detected in blood, and it was suggested that the thyroid immune response may be reflected by blood repertoires.

To note about this clonotype: Its antigen is still unknown. The input lacks base qualities; no much larger clone sits a single base away.

Patients with ophthalmopathy had moderately to severely active disease, with a Clinical Activity Score of 3 or more, a NOSPECS grade of 4 or more, and a disease duration of less than 3 months. Patients were excluded if they had other autoimmune diseases, uncontrolled infections, pregnancy or lactation. Diagnosis relied on clinical symptoms, serum thyroxine, TRAb, thyroid ultrasound and orbital computed tomography. Using Ficoll-Paque density gradient centrifugation, PBMCs were isolated from less than 13 ml of fresh peripheral blood. Total RNA was extracted with Trizol reagent and quality-checked on an Agilent 2100 Bioanalyzer. For repertoire sequencing, TCR beta CDR3 regions were amplified from RNA transcripts. HTBI primers and the Qiagen OneStep RT-PCR kit were used in a first-round RT-PCR, which was followed by a second-round multiplex PCR, size selection and purification. The libraries underwent paired-end sequencing with 100 bp reads on an Illumina HiSeq2000. On the authors' methods: SOAPnuke was used for read processing, and reads with adapters, uncalled bases, a mean Phred below 15, or no exact constant-primer or identifier match were discarded. COPE v1.2.5 was used to merge high-quality paired reads. Clonotypes were defined as unique nucleotide sequences and were aligned to IMGT TRB V, D and J references using MiTCR v1.1. Analysis was restricted to V-J combinations with a frequency above 0.0001, which covered roughly 99% of repertoires. For each V-J combination, a TCR clonal expansion and chaos score was defined as F50 clonal expansion divided by the chaos observed in the TCRdist matrix. Features were reduced by Welch's t-statistics and random forest to 10 to 15 V-J combinations, which fed a naive Bayes classifier. Thyroid-blood repertoire similarity was quantified with the Morisita-Horn index. TCRdb reanalyzed the raw reads on its own, using fastp at Q25 for trimming and MiXCR for clone calling, and kept in-frame beta chains. Each CDR3 protein appears once, grouped with its most common genes and DNA. The V and J calls here are based on TCRdb, not the publication. Present in this sample are almost 750,000 distinct CDR3 sequences, roughly 40% of which were seen just once. The ten biggest clones cover roughly 45% of the sample.

CDR1 and CDR2 are drawn from the germline V gene: KGHDR, SFDVKD. The V end loses 11 bases and the J end loses 2 bases, and a stretch of 21 bases separates them. Counted from cysteine to phenylalanine, this CDR3 has 16 amino acids. The sequence is cut down to CDR3 DNA, 48 bases in frame from base 1. The origin of this receptor is an adult man with Graves' ophthalmopathy. The sequencing sample was made of peripheral blood. The V and J genes are TRBV24-1 and TRBJ1-5; the D segment cannot be called with confidence. The CDR3 region: CASTDPGDLGNQPQHF. The DNA reads TGTGCCAGCACCGACCCCGGGGATCTGGGCAATCAGCCCCAGCATTTT.